A single sample gave rise to the 3 T cell receptor beta chains below, sequenced in a study of blood T cell repertoires in COVID-19. TCRdb's table, derived via immunoSEQ multiplex PCR, lists solely in-frame clones and lacks some. The data show around 150,000 clones, over 70% seen once. The source material was PBMCs or T cells enriched from blood (not recorded which). The receptors come from a woman aged 60-75 years who had recovered from COVID-19.

The genes are TRBV23-1 and TRBJ2-7, with D maybe TRBD1 (6 bases). TRBV23-1 qualifies as an ORF whose function is uncertain. The CDR3 contains 16 residues. The ends were cut back, 0 bases at V and 0 bases at J, with 12 bases in the middle. CDR3 residues: CASSQSWTAPSYEQYF. The CDR3 DNA reads as TGCGCCAGCAGTCAATCCTGGACAGCACCCTCCTACGAGCAGTACTTC.

This chain uses TRBV2 with TRBJ2-6, with TRBD1 identical over 8 bases. Per the germline V gene, CDR1 is SNHLY and CDR2 is FYNNEI. The CDR3 runs to 18 residues. V gave up 6 bases and J gave up 1 base; unmatched junction bases: 11. The CDR3 DNA reads as TGTGCCAGCAGGGCCGGGACAGGTTTCTCTTCTGGGGCCAACGTCCTGACTTTC. Translated: CASRAGTGFSSGANVLTF.

The V gene is TRBV5-1, the J gene TRBJ2-1; TRBD2 agrees at 15 bases. CDR1 and CDR2 (germline): SGHRS, YFSETQ. Trimming took 4 bases from V and 7 from J; bases not matched to a gene: 3. The length of the CDR3 is 15 residues. In DNA form, the CDR3 reads TGCGCCAGCAGCATCGGGACTAGCGGGGGGAATGAGCAGTTCTTC. It codes for CASSIGTSGGNEQFF.